This T cell receptor (beta chain) came from a study of blood T cell repertoires in COVID-19. As for the study in general: Some COVID-19 samples were acute and others convalescent; all came from the United States, Italy and Spain. From T cells, B-cell-depleted T cells, or PBMCs came the material, which was cDNA or gDNA.

Per the study methods: Using reference gene primer amplification, nucleated cell counts were estimated. The method was immunoSEQ multiplex PCR; TCRdb's version includes in-frame clones alone and lacks a portion of them. Clone size and the V and J calls come from that table; the DNA yielded D and trimming. The sample consists of 100,000 to 150,000 clones, around nine tenths of them appearing once. CDR1 and CDR2 from the germline V gene are MNHEY and SVGAGI. After removal of 7 bases from V and 4 bases from J, the junction contained 6 bases not matched to a gene. The CDR3 runs to 14 residues. Those enrolled in Seattle joined during active infection and were followed longitudinally afterward.

The chain couples TRBV6-5 to TRBJ1-2; 10 bases match TRBD1. Specimen: peripheral blood. This receptor was obtained from a man between 60 and 75 years old with COVID-19, enrolled during active disease. The CDR3 region has the DNA TGTGCCAGCACCGCGACAGGGGGCGGCTATGGCTACACCTTC. Translated, it gives CASTATGGGYGYTF.